This is a list of T cell receptor beta chains from one sample in a study of Ad26.COV2.S vaccination and SARS-CoV-2 variants. Data came from immunoSEQ multiplex PCR; TCRdb stores just in-frame clones and leaves some out. The top ten clones hold around 2% of a sample with more than 300,000 clones, around 84% of them seen once. Sequences were derived from peripheral blood, sampled in a trial of Ad26.COV2.S vaccine versus placebo. The receptors originated from a person aged 18-60 years who received the Ad26.COV2.S COVID-19 vaccine or a placebo. The CDR3 runs from the conserved cysteine through the conserved F or W. The D gene is left open where the match is weak. Clone size is shown for a subset of rows, as once, few, many or a class of expanded clone.

v_gene	j_gene	d_gene	abundance	CDR3aa	CDR3nt
TRBV7-2	TRBJ2-1	TRBD1	-	CASSLRGQGNNEQFF	TGTGCCAGCAGCTTAAGGGGACAGGGAAACAATGAGCAGTTCTTC
TRBV7-2	TRBJ2-3	-	-	CASNYQGTVTDTQYF	TGTGCCAGCAACTACCAGGGGACTGTCACAGATACGCAGTATTTT
TRBV7-9	TRBJ1-1	-	-	CASSFSQVGWRTEAFF	TGTGCCAGCAGCTTTAGTCAGGTGGGGTGGAGGACTGAAGCTTTCTTT
TRBV18	TRBJ2-5	-	-	CASSPSRDQETQYF	TGTGCCAGCTCACCATCACGAGACCAAGAGACCCAGTACTTC
TRBV5-1	TRBJ1-3	-	once	CASSLGSSIISGNTIYF	TGCGCCAGCAGCTTGGGGTCCAGCATCATCTCTGGAAACACCATATATTTT
TRBV6-2/TRBV6-3	TRBJ1-1	-	-	CASSYLQVNTEAFF	TGTGCCAGCAGTTATCTCCAAGTGAACACTGAAGCTTTCTTT
TRBV5-1	TRBJ1-1	-	-	CASTRGEDTEAFF	TGCGCCAGCACCCGCGGGGAGGACACTGAAGCTTTCTTT
TRBV6-2/TRBV6-3	TRBJ2-1	-	-	CASSSPSRNNEQFF	TGTGCCAGCAGTTCGCCCTCGCGAAACAATGAGCAGTTCTTC
TRBV7-2	TRBJ2-2	-	-	CASSLGGSSGELFF	TGTGCCAGCAGCTTGGGGGGCTCCTCCGGGGAGCTGTTTTTT
TRBV9	TRBJ2-1	TRBD2	-	CASSAPGTSHTYNEQFF	TGTGCCAGCAGCGCCCCAGGGACTAGCCACACCTACAATGAGCAGTTCTTC
TRBV9	TRBJ2-5	-	-	CASSVSGGGYQETQYF	TGTGCCAGCAGCGTATCTGGTGGGGGGTACCAAGAGACCCAGTACTTC
TRBV18	TRBJ1-1	-	once	CASSTGGNTEAFF	TGTGCCAGCTCGACGGGGGGTAACACTGAAGCTTTCTTT
TRBV5-1	TRBJ1-2	TRBD1	many	CASSLVTGRYGYTF	TGCGCCAGCAGCTTGGTGACAGGGAGGTATGGCTACACCTTC
TRBV11-2	TRBJ2-5	-	-	CASSLTRGFQETQYF	TGTGCCAGCAGCTTGACCCGTGGCTTTCAAGAGACCCAGTACTTC
TRBV27	TRBJ1-1	TRBD1	-	CASSLSVTGVDTEAFF	TGTGCCAGCAGTTTATCTGTAACAGGGGTTGACACTGAAGCTTTCTTT
TRBV4-2	TRBJ1-2	-	-	CASSQGQGFYGYTF	TGTGCCAGCAGCCAAGGTCAGGGTTTCTATGGCTACACCTTC
TRBV12-3/TRBV12-4	TRBJ1-1	-	-	CASSLRGTEAFF	TGTGCCAGCAGTTTAAGGGGGACTGAAGCTTTCTTT
TRBV6-5	TRBJ1-1	-	-	CAVQGWQNTEAFF	TGTGCCGTACAGGGCTGGCAGAACACTGAAGCTTTCTTT
TRBV7-2	TRBJ2-1	TRBD2	-	CASSPERGGWNEQFF	TGTGCCAGCAGCCCGGAGCGGGGTGGATGGAATGAGCAGTTCTTC
TRBV7-9	TRBJ2-7	-	many	CASSLDVAEQYF	TGTGCCAGCAGCTTAGATGTTGCGGAGCAGTACTTC
TRBV7-2	TRBJ1-1	TRBD1	-	CASSTGVTEAFF	TGTGCCAGCAGCACAGGGGTCACTGAAGCTTTCTTT
TRBV5-1	TRBJ1-1	-	-	CASSWGDVTEAFF	TGCGCCAGCAGCTGGGGTGATGTCACTGAAGCTTTCTTT
TRBV11-3	TRBJ2-3	-	-	CASSLVPPSAFADTQYF	TGTGCCAGCAGCTTAGTCCCTCCCTCAGCCTTTGCAGATACGCAGTATTTT
TRBV4-1	TRBJ1-5	TRBD1	once	CASSTDRGDQPQHF	TGCGCCAGCAGCACGGACAGGGGTGATCAGCCCCAGCATTTT
TRBV29-1	TRBJ1-2	-	many	CSVDLGLNYGYTF	TGCAGCGTTGATCTAGGGTTAAACTATGGCTACACCTTC
TRBV5-1	TRBJ1-1	-	few	CASSLGQTYTEAFF	TGCGCCAGCAGCTTGGGACAGACATACACTGAAGCTTTCTTT
TRBV29-1	TRBJ2-1	TRBD2	-	CSERSGGEQFF	TGCAGCGAACGTAGCGGGGGGGAGCAGTTCTTC
TRBV5-4	TRBJ1-1	-	-	CASSLGSQGISEAFF	TGTGCCAGCAGCTTGGGATCGCAGGGAATCAGTGAAGCTTTCTTT
TRBV5-1	TRBJ2-1	-	-	CASSLPAGFSDEQFF	TGCGCCAGCAGCTTGCCGGCGGGGTTCAGCGATGAGCAGTTCTTC
TRBV2	TRBJ1-1	-	-	CASSVPGAYFMNTEAFF	TGTGCCAGCAGCGTCCCAGGGGCCTACTTTATGAACACTGAAGCTTTCTTT
TRBV4-3	TRBJ1-5	-	-	CASSLQQGLNQPQHF	TGCGCCAGCAGCCTCCAGCAGGGCCTCAATCAGCCCCAGCATTTT
TRBV19	TRBJ2-1	TRBD2	once	CASGGEWEQFF	TGTGCCAGTGGGGGGGAATGGGAGCAGTTCTTC
TRBV10-3	TRBJ1-1	TRBD1	-	CAISEGGQGMAEAFF	TGTGCCATCAGTGAGGGCGGACAGGGGATGGCTGAAGCTTTCTTT
TRBV30	TRBJ1-5	TRBD1	-	CAWTSGQGVGNQPQHF	TGTGCCTGGACCTCGGGACAGGGGGTAGGCAATCAGCCCCAGCATTTT
TRBV7-9	TRBJ1-1	-	-	CASSLGPKTNTEAFF	TGTGCCAGCAGCTTAGGCCCCAAAACGAACACTGAAGCTTTCTTT
TRBV5-1	TRBJ2-3	TRBD2	few	CASRSGLAGLGTDTQYF	TGCGCCAGCAGGTCCGGACTAGCGGGCTTAGGGACAGATACGCAGTATTTT
TRBV18	TRBJ1-2	-	-	CASSLRQADNYGYTF	TGTGCCAGCTCACTACGACAGGCCGACAACTATGGCTACACCTTC
TRBV10-3	TRBJ2-1	TRBD2	-	CAISTTGTSGGYNEQFF	TGTGCCATCAGTACAACCGGGACTAGCGGGGGGTACAATGAGCAGTTCTTC
TRBV9	TRBJ2-1	TRBD1	-	CASSHSLWDSSSYNEQFF	TGTGCCAGCAGTCACTCTCTCTGGGACAGTAGCTCCTACAATGAGCAGTTCTTC
TRBV19	TRBJ1-2	-	-	CASSKQDNYGYTF	TGTGCCAGTAGTAAACAGGATAACTATGGCTACACCTTC
TRBV7-2	TRBJ1-4	-	-	CASSLLPPNEKLFF	TGTGCCAGCAGCTTACTGCCACCTAATGAAAAACTGTTTTTT
TRBV4-1	TRBJ2-7	TRBD2	-	CASSQAGTSGGSSYEQYF	TGCGCCAGCAGCCAGGCAGGGACTAGCGGGGGGAGCTCCTACGAGCAGTACTTC
TRBV7-9	TRBJ2-5	TRBD2	-	CASSWPPGSGQETQYF	TGTGCCAGCAGCTGGCCCCCCGGTAGCGGGCAAGAGACCCAGTACTTC